This TCR beta chain appears in the sequencing data of a study of T cell changes during pregnancy in multiple sclerosis. Repertoires were generated with immunoSEQ multiplex PCR, while TCRdb's copy carries only in-frame clones and drops some. The data show tens of thousands of clones, 90% to 95% seen once. The V and J ends lost 2 bases and 2 bases, in that order; junction bases with no gene match: 19. The V gene's germline CDR1 is SGHNT and CDR2 YYREEE (reference sequence). The CDR3 consists of 20 residues. The input for sequencing was CD4+ T cells from peripheral blood mononuclear cells, taken after pregnancy. The chain carries TRBV5-4 and TRBJ2-5, with 9 positions matching TRBD2. The TCR comes from a female donor with multiple sclerosis, enrolled in a pregnancy study. The CDR3 DNA reads as TGTGCCAGCAGCTTTCGGCGGGGGGGCGGGAGTCTCCTACCTCAAGAGACCCAGTACTTC. It yields the protein CASSFRRGGGSLLPQETQYF.